This entry features one T cell receptor (beta chain) sequence. Its specificity is unknown. These data belong to a study of cytomegalovirus exposure and HLA in healthy donors. Overall study context: HLA-typed donors contributed 65 million to 95 million unique TCRs, which were held in an early data release. Study-wide findings and caveats: In a later analysis, donors in an Asian-associated ancestry cluster reportedly had fewer N-insertions in productive TCRs than the cohort mean. Previous analysis showed most TCR beta V segments were productive about 87% or about 30% of the time.

The CDR3 runs 15 residues. Between the trimmed V and J ends, which lost 5 bases and 8 bases, there was a span of 18 bases. From germline, CDR1 is SGHTA and CDR2 FQGTGA. A multiplex PCR was run with 60 Vbeta primers and 13 Jbeta primers. Method: immunoSEQ multiplex PCR; TCRdb's copy keeps in-frame clones and lacks some. The sample contains some 99,000 clones, roughly two thirds of which appear only once. The sequenced sample consisted of PBMCs. The clonotype was recovered from a man in his forties in good health and CMV-seronegative. The chain employs TRBV7-3 and TRBJ2-2, with D possibly matching TRBD2 (5 bases). The CDR3 DNA follows: TGTGCCAGCAGCCCGACCTTTTCGGGGTTAGGGGAGCTGTTTTTT. Its protein is CASSPTFSGLGELFF.